The rows below give T cell receptor beta chains drawn from one sample of a study of cytomegalovirus exposure and HLA in healthy donors. The method was immunoSEQ multiplex PCR; TCRdb's version includes in-frame clones alone and lacks a portion of them. The sample includes 150,000 or so clones, about 83% seen only once; the top ten take approximately 13%. The sequencing sample was made of PBMCs. These receptors were collected from a middle-aged man in good health and CMV-seropositive. The conserved cysteine and the conserved F or W are not part of the CDR3 here.

J gene: TRBJ2-5
V gene: TRBV10-1
CDR3 protein: ASGEVVAGGKGGTQY

J gene: TRBJ2-1
V gene: TRBV15
CDR3 protein: ATSRQTSYNEQF

J gene: TRBJ2-7
V gene: TRBV28
CDR3 protein: ATTGTGWKEQY

J gene: TRBJ1-1
V gene: TRBV7-2
CDR3 protein: ASSLGGQVNTEAF

J gene: TRBJ1-5
V gene: TRBV7-2
CDR3 protein: ASSLAPGKGQPQH

J gene: TRBJ1-2
V gene: TRBV29-1
CDR3 protein: SVERKDRSAGYT

J gene: TRBJ2-1
V gene: TRBV21-1
CDR3 protein: ASSPGLAGGALNEQF

J gene: TRBJ2-5
V gene: TRBV7-2
CDR3 protein: ASSPGTQQETQY

J gene: TRBJ2-1
V gene: TRBV18
CDR3 protein: ASSPGLAGDYNEQF

J gene: TRBJ1-4
V gene: TRBV5-4
CDR3 protein: ASSPTGATNEKLF

J gene: TRBJ2-6
V gene: TRBV19
CDR3 protein: ASNPGLAYPGANVLT

J gene: TRBJ1-2
V gene: TRBV7-6
CDR3 protein: ASSFGQGYGYT

J gene: TRBJ2-1
V gene: TRBV28
CDR3 protein: ASSLGQAPHNEQF

J gene: TRBJ2-7
V gene: TRBV5-1
CDR3 protein: ASSFSAGGDEQY

J gene: TRBJ2-7
V gene: TRBV28
CDR3 protein: ATLGAVDEQY

J gene: TRBJ2-1
V gene: TRBV25-1
CDR3 protein: ASSELVGTGTYNEQF

J gene: TRBJ2-2
V gene: TRBV10-3
CDR3 protein: AITGQNGELF

J gene: TRBJ2-3
V gene: TRBV10-3
CDR3 protein: AIRGTRAGGPDTQY

J gene: TRBJ2-5
V gene: TRBV5-8
CDR3 protein: ASSFGHLETQY

J gene: TRBJ2-1
V gene: TRBV29-1
CDR3 protein: SVPKGLCTPTYTF

J gene: TRBJ1-5
V gene: TRBV19
CDR3 protein: ASMVAYQPQH

J gene: TRBJ2-5
V gene: TRBV23-1
CDR3 protein: ASSHPNRGDCRETQY

J gene: TRBJ1-2
V gene: TRBV7-9
CDR3 protein: ASSLGGREQGYT

J gene: TRBJ2-2
V gene: TRBV10-3
CDR3 protein: AISKQVGTGAVAGHTGELF

J gene: TRBJ2-7
V gene: TRBV29-1
CDR3 protein: SVTPGSGGTYEQY

J gene: TRBJ2-7
V gene: TRBV28
CDR3 protein: ASSLSPGQGAEQY

J gene: TRBJ1-2
V gene: TRBV28
CDR3 protein: ASDVQGPNYGYT

J gene: TRBJ2-5
V gene: TRBV5-4
CDR3 protein: ASSLGSGLETQY

J gene: TRBJ1-2
V gene: TRBV7-2
CDR3 protein: ASSLGVTGGAGGYT

J gene: TRBJ2-7
V gene: TRBV14
CDR3 protein: ASSQDGRVSYEQY

J gene: TRBJ2-7
V gene: TRBV7-9
CDR3 protein: ASSWGTIYEQY

J gene: TRBJ2-5
V gene: TRBV11-2
CDR3 protein: ASSRTSAPQETQY

J gene: TRBJ1-1
V gene: TRBV28
CDR3 protein: ASGGVYAEAF

J gene: TRBJ2-1
V gene: TRBV29-1
CDR3 protein: SVEVRQGGAYNEQF

J gene: TRBJ1-1
V gene: TRBV5-1
CDR3 protein: ASSPGQNTEAF

J gene: TRBJ1-1
V gene: TRBV7-2
CDR3 protein: ASSLAAGRTEAF

J gene: TRBJ2-7
V gene: TRBV18
CDR3 protein: ASSPRAAGGDEQY

J gene: TRBJ2-2
V gene: TRBV27
CDR3 protein: ASRAGLASTGELF

J gene: TRBJ1-1
V gene: TRBV19
CDR3 protein: ATLNRDRGGKNTEAF

J gene: TRBJ1-1
V gene: TRBV5-1
CDR3 protein: ASTLASQNTEAF

J gene: TRBJ2-7
V gene: TRBV5-1
CDR3 protein: ASSLDRGLREQY

J gene: TRBJ2-2
V gene: TRBV15
CDR3 protein: ATSISGGELF

J gene: TRBJ1-2
V gene: TRBV5-6
CDR3 protein: ASNEGLSGIST

J gene: TRBJ1-3
V gene: TRBV28
CDR3 protein: ASTRPGSGNTIY

J gene: TRBJ2-4
V gene: TRBV9
CDR3 protein: ASSVTGTDIQY

J gene: TRBJ2-1
V gene: TRBV18
CDR3 protein: ASSQGLAGANEQF

J gene: TRBJ2-7
V gene: TRBV11-2
CDR3 protein: ASRQPGLAGDEQY